One sample yielded the 9 T cell receptor beta chains listed below, sequenced in a study of lymphopenia after photon versus proton radiotherapy. Method: immunoSEQ multiplex PCR; TCRdb's copy keeps in-frame clones and lacks some. Of under 30,000 clones in the sample, approximately 90% are singletons; the top ten hold 50%. Sequenced here: peripheral blood, sampled from a patient treated with proton-based radiotherapy. These receptors all come from a woman aged 55 to 70 with cholangiocarcinoma. Some clones in this sample may be carry-over from other donors' samples.

CDR3 amino acids: CSVEDPGYEQYF. For the CDR3, the DNA is TGCAGCGTTGAAGACCCCGGCTACGAGCAGTACTTC. The chain uses TRBV29-1 and TRBJ2-7; D not resolved. Germline V gene sequence: CDR1 SQVTM, CDR2 ANQGSEA. Trimming shortened V by 0 bases and J by 3 bases, and 6 bases separated the two germline ends. This CDR3 is built from 12 residues.

This clone has just one count. The chain joins TRBV4-3 to TRBJ2-3; D possibly uses TRBD1 or TRBD2 (5 bases each). Trimming took 0 bases from V and 3 from J, leaving 7 bases between them. The CDR3 has 14 amino acids. CDR1 is LGHNA and CDR2 is YSLEER in the germline V gene. For the CDR3, the DNA is TGCGCCAGCAGCCAAGAGTGGGGGACAGATACGCAGTATTTT. This gives the protein CASSQEWGTDTQYF.

This sequence joins TRBV6-5 and TRBJ1-2; D is perhaps TRBD1 (6 bases). The CDR3 is 13 residues long. Germline CDR1 and CDR2: MNHEY and SVGAGI. Trimming left V 7 bases short and J 5 bases short, with 14 bases between. The CDR3 loop reads CASTPTGLYGYTF. DNA of the CDR3: TGTGCCAGCACCCCGACAGGCCTATATGGCTACACCTTC.

V gene TRBV29-1 combines with J gene TRBJ2-7; 9 bases agree with TRBD1. This CDR3 has 15 amino acids. Germline V gives CDR1 SQVTM, CDR2 ANQGSEA. With V trimmed by 0 bases and J by 0 bases, 3 bases remained unmatched. This chain's CDR3 is CSVEDRDRVSYEQYF. For the CDR3, the DNA is TGCAGCGTTGAAGATCGGGACAGGGTCTCCTACGAGCAGTACTTC.

The chain carries TRBV4-1 and TRBJ2-5, with 10 bases identical to TRBD2. CDR1 is MGHRA, CDR2 YSYEKL, per germline. This CDR3 is built from 20 residues. The ends lost 0 bases at V and 8 bases at J; junction bases unmatched: 21. DNA for the CDR3: TGCGCCAGCAGCCAAGAATCCAAAACTAGCGGGGTAACAGGGCGTGAAACCCAGTACTTC. This gives the protein CASSQESKTSGVTGRETQYF.

V is TRBV6-1 and J is TRBJ1-1; 7 positions match TRBD1. The germline gives CDR1 MNHNS, CDR2 SASEGT. This CDR3 is built from 14 residues. The trim removed 5 bases at V and 4 bases at J, leaving 7 bases unmatched. The CDR3 coding sequence is TGTGCCAGCAGTTATACAGGGGACAGCACTGAAGCTTTCTTT. Amino acid sequence: CASSYTGDSTEAFF.

J is TRBJ2-1 and V is TRBV7-3; tentatively, D is TRBD2 (6 bases). CDR1 SGHTA and CDR2 FQGTGA come from the germline V gene. This CDR3 has 13 residues. The V and J ends lost 7 bases and 3 bases respectively, with 10 bases between them. This CDR3 reads CASTLGGYNEQFF. CDR3 coding DNA: TGTGCCAGCACCCTCGGGGGCTACAATGAGCAGTTCTTC.

V usage is TRBV2 and J usage is TRBJ1-5; D not certain. V lost 5 bases, J lost 0 bases, and 8 bases lay in between. This CDR3 comprises 14 residues. CDR1 SNHLY and CDR2 FYNNEI come from the germline V gene. The CDR3 sequence: CASSRLNSNQPQHF. DNA of the CDR3: TGTGCCAGCAGTCGGCTGAATAGCAATCAGCCCCAGCATTTT.

This clone was picked up a small number of times. The chain combines TRBV28 with TRBJ1-4, with 9 bases matching TRBD1. This CDR3 contains 15 residues. Germline V gene sequence: CDR1 MDHEN, CDR2 SYDVKM. J lost 5 bases, V lost 7 bases, and 8 bases had no gene match. CDR3 coding DNA: TGTGCCAGCACCTCCCCCGGGACAGGGAATGAAAAACTGTTTTTT. Its translation: CASTSPGTGNEKLFF.